The clone carrying this T cell receptor (beta chain) was detected a few times. Sequenced by immunoSEQ multiplex PCR; TCRdb stores in-frame clones only, minus some. The data hold about 160,000 clones, with about 90% observed a single time. The sample is drawn from a study of T cell responses to AZD1222 COVID-19 vaccine. Study summary: Analysis merged second doses at about 4 or about 12 weeks.

Trimming removed 5 bases at V and 3 bases at J, with 7 bases between. Germline CDR1 and CDR2: MDHEN and SYDVKM. CDR3 length: 13 residues. V gene TRBV28 combines with J gene TRBJ2-2; D uncertain. The sequence was collected from an adult in good health. Sequencing was performed on peripheral blood, taken on day 0 of AZD1222 vaccination. In DNA, the CDR3 is TGTGCCAGCAGTCCTCCGGACACCGGGGAGCTGTTTTTT. Its translation: CASSPPDTGELFF.